The 7 T cell receptor beta chains given below trace back to one sample, sequenced in a study of cytomegalovirus exposure and HLA in healthy donors. PCR primers comprised 60 Vbeta and 13 Jbeta primers. This table comes from immunoSEQ multiplex PCR, and its TCRdb copy is limited to in-frame clones, with some not included. The table lists about 93,000 clones, 70% to 85% of them singletons. The sequenced sample consisted of PBMCs. These receptors all stem from a man in his forties or fifties in good health and CMV-seronegative.

The gene calls are TRBV7-9 and TRBJ2-3; TRBD1 aligns across 7 bases. Trimming cost V 5 bases and J 4 bases; bases outside gene matches: 9. CDR1 and CDR2 (germline): SEHNR, FQNEAQ (reference sequence). The length of the CDR3 is 15 residues. The DNA for the CDR3 is TGTGCCAGCAGCCCGGGACAGTTCATCCCAGATACGCAGTATTTT. Translation: CASSPGQFIPDTQYF.

This chain connects TRBV18 to TRBJ2-5, with D perhaps TRBD1 (5 bases). Trimming took off 3 bases at V and 7 bases at J, with 15 bases between the two ends. The germline V gene has CDR1 KGHSH and CDR2 LQKENI. The CDR3 contains 14 residues. This CDR3 is CASSPRTQQGTQYF. DNA of the CDR3: TGTGCCAGCTCACCGAGGACCCAGCAGGGGACCCAGTACTTC.

The CDR3 reads CASSLAAQSSYNEQFF. The CDR3 coding sequence is TGTGCCAGCAGCTTAGCCGCACAGAGTTCCTACAATGAGCAGTTCTTC. This chain joins TRBV7-2 and TRBJ2-1, with no clear D. Trimming pared 0 bases from V and 1 base from J, leaving 10 bases between. This CDR3 is 16 amino acids long. CDR1 and CDR2 from the germline V gene are SGHTA and FQGNSA.

The chain links TRBV5-8 to TRBJ2-5; 7 nucleotides match TRBD2. Germline V CDR1 and CDR2: SGHTS, YDEGEE. The CDR3 is made up of 16 amino acids. The trim removed 0 bases at V and 7 bases at J, leaving 12 bases unmatched. The DNA for the CDR3 is TGTGCCAGCAGCTTGGAGACCCTAGCGGACCCCGGGACCCAGTACTTC. This sequence encodes CASSLETLADPGTQYF. Drawing the rest from reference TRBV5-8 and TRBJ2-5, the complete variable domain is EAGVTQSPTHLIKTRGQQATLRCSPISGHTSVYWYQQALGLGLQFLLWYDEGEERNRGNFPPRFSGRQFPNYSSELNVNALELEDSALYLCASSLETLADPGTQYFGPGTRLLVL.

J is TRBJ2-2 and V is TRBV7-6, with unresolved D. Trimming shortened V by 2 bases and J by 4 bases, and 11 bases separated the two germline ends. CDR3 length: 15 residues. The germline CDR1 and CDR2 sequences are SGHVS and FNYEAQ. CDR3 sequence reads: CASSLSDFITGELFF. The CDR3 DNA is TGTGCCAGCAGCTTATCCGACTTTATCACCGGGGAGCTGTTTTTT.

V usage is TRBV29-1 and J usage is TRBJ2-6; D is unresolved. Germline V gene sequence: CDR1 SQVTM, CDR2 ANQGSEA. Deletions cut 6 bases from V and 0 bases from J, with 6 bases between. CDR3 length: 13 residues. Here the CDR3 DNA reads TGCAGCGTGGCCGACTCTGGGGCCAACGTCCTGACTTTC. As protein: CSVADSGANVLTF.

The chain links TRBV10-3 to TRBJ1-4; 9 bases fit TRBD1. V lost 2 bases to trimming and J lost 4 bases; unmatched junction nucleotides: 5. CDR1 is ENHRY, CDR2 SYGVKD, per germline. The CDR3 is 16 residues long. CDR3 nucleotide sequence: TGTGCCATCAGTGAGGGGACAGGGTCCTTTAATGAAAAACTGTTTTTT. This codes for CAISEGTGSFNEKLFF.